This record concerns one TCR beta chain sequence. CDR3 length: 18 residues. Germline V lookup: CDR1 MRHNA, CDR2 SNTAGT. V trimming: 7 bases; J trimming: 0 bases; junction bases outside the gene matches: 13. This sample is drawn from a study of blood T cell repertoires in COVID-19. Original processing notes: Estimation of nucleated cell counts relied on the amplification of reference gene primers. Method: immunoSEQ multiplex PCR; TCRdb's copy keeps in-frame clones and lacks some. V, J and clone size were drawn from that table, and D and trimming were deduced from the DNA. The sample lists about 140,000 clones, around 78% occurring once.

The genes are TRBV6-4 and TRBJ2-1, with TRBD2 matching over 9 bases. Material for sequencing was peripheral blood. The TCR comes from a woman aged 55-70 years with acute or convalescent COVID-19. The CDR3 sequence: CASTGLARTPSSYNEQFF. Here the CDR3 DNA reads TGTGCCAGCACCGGACTAGCGCGAACACCGAGCTCCTACAATGAGCAGTTCTTC.